The sequence of this T cell receptor beta chain was determined in a study of cytotoxic CD8 clonotypes in ibrutinib-treated CLL. Background on the study: An average of around 250,000 productive templates and 94,082 productive rearrangements was obtained per sample.

Sequenced by immunoSEQ multiplex PCR; TCRdb stores in-frame clones only, minus some. The table lists around 60,000 clones, roughly 71% of them singletons. CDR1 is SGDLS, CDR2 YYNGEE, per germline. The V end lost 4 bases, the J end lost 3 bases, and 17 bases lay between the germline ends. The CDR3 spans 15 residues. The gene calls are TRBV9 and TRBJ2-7; TRBD2 is a possible D gene (6 bases). This receptor was taken from a human donor with chronic lymphocytic leukemia. Sequencing was performed on PBMCs, taken after 12 months of ibrutinib treatment. The chain's CDR3 is CASSIEGTWDYEQYF. CDR3 nucleotide sequence: TGTGCCAGCAGCATAGAGGGGACTTGGGACTACGAGCAGTACTTC.